This T cell receptor beta chain appears in the sequencing data of a study of blood T cell repertoires in COVID-19. The repertoire was sequenced with immunoSEQ multiplex PCR; TCRdb's copy has only in-frame clones and lacks some. The data contain under 500,000 clones, 70% to 90% of them singletons. The CDR3 has 14 amino acids. The germline V gene encodes CDR1 SGHRS and CDR2 YFSETQ. V was cut by 3 bases and J by 2 bases, with 11 bases left in between. Sequenced material: PBMCs or T cells enriched from blood (not recorded which). This TCR was recovered from a woman younger than 30 with acute COVID-19. The V and J genes are TRBV5-1 and TRBJ2-5, with D possibly being TRBD1 (6 bases). DNA for the CDR3: TGCGCCAGCAGCTCGGCAGGGGCGCAAGAGACCCAGTACTTC. It encodes CASSSAGAQETQYF.